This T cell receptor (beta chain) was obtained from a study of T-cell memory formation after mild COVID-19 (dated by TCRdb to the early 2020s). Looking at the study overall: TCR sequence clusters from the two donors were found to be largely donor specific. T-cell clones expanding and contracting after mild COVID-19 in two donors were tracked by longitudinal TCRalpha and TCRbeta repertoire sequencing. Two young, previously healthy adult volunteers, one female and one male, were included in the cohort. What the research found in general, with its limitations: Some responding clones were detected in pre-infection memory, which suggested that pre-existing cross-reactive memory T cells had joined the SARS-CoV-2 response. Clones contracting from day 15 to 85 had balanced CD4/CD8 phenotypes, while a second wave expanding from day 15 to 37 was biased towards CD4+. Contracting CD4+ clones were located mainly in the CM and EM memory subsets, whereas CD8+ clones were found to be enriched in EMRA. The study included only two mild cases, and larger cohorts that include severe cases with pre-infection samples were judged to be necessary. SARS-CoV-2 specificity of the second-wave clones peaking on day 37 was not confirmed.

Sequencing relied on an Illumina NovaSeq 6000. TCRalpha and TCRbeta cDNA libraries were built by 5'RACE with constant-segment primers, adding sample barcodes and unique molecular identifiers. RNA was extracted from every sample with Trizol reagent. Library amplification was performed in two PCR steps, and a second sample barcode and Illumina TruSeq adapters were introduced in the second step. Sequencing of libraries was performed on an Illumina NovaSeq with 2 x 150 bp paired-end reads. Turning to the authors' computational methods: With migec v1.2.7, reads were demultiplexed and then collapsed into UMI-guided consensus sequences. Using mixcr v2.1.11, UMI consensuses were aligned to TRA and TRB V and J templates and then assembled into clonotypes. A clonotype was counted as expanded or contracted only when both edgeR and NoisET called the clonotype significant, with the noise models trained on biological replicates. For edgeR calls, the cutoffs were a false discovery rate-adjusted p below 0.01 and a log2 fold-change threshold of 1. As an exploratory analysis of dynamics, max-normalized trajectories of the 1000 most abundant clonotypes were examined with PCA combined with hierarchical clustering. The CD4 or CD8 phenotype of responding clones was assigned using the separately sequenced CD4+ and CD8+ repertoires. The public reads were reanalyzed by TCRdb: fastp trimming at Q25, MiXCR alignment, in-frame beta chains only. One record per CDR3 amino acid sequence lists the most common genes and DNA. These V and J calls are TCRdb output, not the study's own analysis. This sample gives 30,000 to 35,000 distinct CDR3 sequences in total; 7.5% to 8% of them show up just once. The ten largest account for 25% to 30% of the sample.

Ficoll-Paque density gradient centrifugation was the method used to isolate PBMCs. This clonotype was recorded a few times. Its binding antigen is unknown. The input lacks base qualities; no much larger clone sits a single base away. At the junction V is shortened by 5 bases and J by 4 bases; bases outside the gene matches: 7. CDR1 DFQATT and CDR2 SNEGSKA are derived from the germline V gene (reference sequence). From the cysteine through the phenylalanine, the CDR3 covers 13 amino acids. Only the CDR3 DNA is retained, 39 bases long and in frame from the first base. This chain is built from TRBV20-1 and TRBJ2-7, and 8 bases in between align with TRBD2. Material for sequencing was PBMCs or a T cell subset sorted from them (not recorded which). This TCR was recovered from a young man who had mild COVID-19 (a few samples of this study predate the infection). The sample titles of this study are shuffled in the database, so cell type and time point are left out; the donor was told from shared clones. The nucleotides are TGCAGTGCTCGGGGGGGGCGCGGGTACGAGCAGTACTTC. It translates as CSARGGRGYEQYF.